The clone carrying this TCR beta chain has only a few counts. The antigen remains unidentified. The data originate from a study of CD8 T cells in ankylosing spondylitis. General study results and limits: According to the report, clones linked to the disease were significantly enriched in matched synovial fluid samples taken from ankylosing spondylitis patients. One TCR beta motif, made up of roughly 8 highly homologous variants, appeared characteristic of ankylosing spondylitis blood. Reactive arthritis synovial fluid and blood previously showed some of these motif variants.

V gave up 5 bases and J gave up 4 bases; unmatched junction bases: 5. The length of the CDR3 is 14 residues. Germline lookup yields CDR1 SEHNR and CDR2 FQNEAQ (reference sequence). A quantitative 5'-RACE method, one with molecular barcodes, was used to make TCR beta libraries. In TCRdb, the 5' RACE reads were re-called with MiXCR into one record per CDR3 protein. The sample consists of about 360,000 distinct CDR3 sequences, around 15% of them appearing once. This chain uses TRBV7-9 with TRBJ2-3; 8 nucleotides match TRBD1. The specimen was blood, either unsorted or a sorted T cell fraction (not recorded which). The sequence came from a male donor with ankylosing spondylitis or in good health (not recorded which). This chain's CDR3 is CASSPRTGPDTQYF. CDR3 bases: TGTGCCAGCAGCCCCCGGACAGGGCCAGATACGCAGTATTTT.